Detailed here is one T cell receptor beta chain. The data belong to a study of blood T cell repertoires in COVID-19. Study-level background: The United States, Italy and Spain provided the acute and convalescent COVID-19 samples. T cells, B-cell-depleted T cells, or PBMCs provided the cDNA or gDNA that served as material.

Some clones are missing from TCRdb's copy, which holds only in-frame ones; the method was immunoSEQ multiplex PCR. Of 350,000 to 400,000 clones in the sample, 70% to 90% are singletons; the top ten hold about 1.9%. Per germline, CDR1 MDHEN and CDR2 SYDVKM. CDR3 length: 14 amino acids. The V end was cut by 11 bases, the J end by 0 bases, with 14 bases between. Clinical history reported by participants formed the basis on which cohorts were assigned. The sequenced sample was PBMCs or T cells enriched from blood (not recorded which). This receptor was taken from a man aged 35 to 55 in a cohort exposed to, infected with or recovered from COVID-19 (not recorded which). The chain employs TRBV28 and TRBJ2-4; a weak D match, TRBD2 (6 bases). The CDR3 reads CAHGSRIAKNIQYF. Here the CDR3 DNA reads TGTGCCCACGGGAGCCGGATAGCCAAAAACATTCAGTACTTC. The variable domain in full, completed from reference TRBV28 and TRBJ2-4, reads DVKVTQSSRYLVKRTGEKVFLECVQDMDHENMFWYRQDPGLGLRLIYFSYDVKMKEKGDIPEGYSVSREKKERFSLILESASTNQTSMYLCAHGSRIAKNIQYFGAGTRLSVL.